This TCR beta chain appears in the sequencing data of a study of cytomegalovirus exposure and HLA in healthy donors. Use of 60 Vbeta and 13 Jbeta primers characterized the PCR. As processed by the authors: There were about 80 million unique TCR beta chains by a later count, and about 12 million of them were shared. Generated by immunoSEQ multiplex PCR, the TCRdb table keeps only in-frame clones and is missing some. The V and J calls and clone size are taken from that table; D and trimming were inferred from the DNA. The table has 110,000 to 150,000 clones, roughly 76% seen once. The length of the CDR3 is 11 residues. With V trimmed by 5 bases and J by 10 bases, 3 bases remained unmatched. Germline V gives CDR1 SGHTA, CDR2 FQGTGA.

This receptor was identified in a female donor in good health and CMV-seronegative. V usage is TRBV7-3 and J usage is TRBJ1-1; 8 bases are shared with TRBD1. The sample comprised PBMCs. The CDR3 DNA is TGTGCCAGCAGCGCCGGACAGGGAGCTTTCTTT. It yields the protein CASSAGQGAFF.